The sequence of this T cell receptor (beta chain) was determined in a study of cytomegalovirus exposure and HLA in healthy donors. Study at large: About 85 million unique TCRs from HLA-typed donors were held in an early release of data.

The length of the CDR3 is 12 residues. CDR1 and CDR2 (germline): GTSNPN, SVGIG (reference sequence). V was pared by 5 bases and J by 5 bases, with 13 bases between. The study ran its PCR with 60 Vbeta and 13 Jbeta primers. Sequencing used immunoSEQ multiplex PCR; TCRdb keeps in-frame clones, though not all of them. The sample lists 150,000 to 200,000 clones, 84% occurring once. Sequenced material: PBMCs. V is TRBV30 and J is TRBJ2-7, with unresolved D. The TCR originated in a boy under 18 in good health and CMV-seronegative. The chain's CDR3 is CAWAPGPNEQYF. CDR3 DNA sequence: TGTGCCTGGGCCCCCGGTCCGAACGAGCAGTACTTC.